This record covers a single TCR beta chain. This clonotype was observed a handful of times. Its antigen has not been determined. Base qualities are not provided; no much larger clone lies one nucleotide away. This entry is derived from a study of patients and donors after allogeneic stem cell transplantation (dated by TCRdb to between 2020 and 2021). From cysteine to phenylalanine, the CDR3 is 14 amino acids long. Solely the CDR3 DNA is kept, with 42 bases framed from the first base. The germline V gene supplies CDR1 LGHNA and CDR2 YNFKEQ. V is shortened by 3 bases, J by 7 bases, and the region joining them spans 13 bases. The library came from RT-PCR. TCRdb records NextSeq 550 as the sequencer. Using fastp trimming at Q25 and MiXCR clonotype assembly, TCRdb reanalyzed the public sequencing data and kept in-frame beta chains. Identical CDR3 protein sequences are pooled into one entry, listed with their most common genes and DNA. For this sample the table gives roughly 880,000 distinct CDR3 sequences, of which around 17% were detected only once. In total, the top ten clones hold roughly 6% of the sample.

This receptor was taken from a human donor who was either an allogeneic HSCT recipient or a stem cell or donor lymphocyte infusion donor (not recorded which). It is not recorded whose cells these are; they may come from a transplant donor. The sample was blood, either unsorted or a sorted T cell fraction (not recorded which). The rearrangement combines TRBV4-2 with TRBJ2-1; tentative D gene TRBD2, with 6 bases matching. The CDR3 sequence is CASSQRDLPNEQFF. The nucleotide sequence is given as TGTGCCAGCAGCCAGCGGGACTTACCGAATGAGCAGTTCTTC.